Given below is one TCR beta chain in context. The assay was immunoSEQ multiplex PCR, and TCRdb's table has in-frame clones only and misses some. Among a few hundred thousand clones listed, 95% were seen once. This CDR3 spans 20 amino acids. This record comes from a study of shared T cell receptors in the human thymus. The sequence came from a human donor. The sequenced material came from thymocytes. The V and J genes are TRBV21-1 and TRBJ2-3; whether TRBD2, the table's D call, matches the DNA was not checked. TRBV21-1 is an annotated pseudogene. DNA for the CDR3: TGTGCCAGCAGCAAAGAACACGGGGCTAGCGGGAGGCCTAGCACAGATACGCAGTATTTT. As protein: CASSKEHGASGRPSTDTQYF.